This T cell receptor (beta chain) emerged from a study of control samples from healthy donors and cancer patients. TCRdb's copy holds only in-frame clones and misses some; the assay was immunoSEQ multiplex PCR. This sample has 200,000 to 250,000 clones, with 90% to 95% found just once. CDR3 length: 14 amino acids. Germline V gives CDR1 GTSNPN, CDR2 SVGIG (reference sequence). The V gene lost 1 base and the J gene lost 3 bases, with 12 bases spanning the gap. The sequenced sample was blood. The source of this sequence is a man aged 50 or older in good health. The V gene is TRBV30, the J gene TRBJ1-2, with a weak D call TRBD1 (6 bases). DNA of the CDR3: TGTGCCTGGAGTGGGAACAGGGTATACTATGGCTACACCTTC. Translated: CAWSGNRVYYGYTF.